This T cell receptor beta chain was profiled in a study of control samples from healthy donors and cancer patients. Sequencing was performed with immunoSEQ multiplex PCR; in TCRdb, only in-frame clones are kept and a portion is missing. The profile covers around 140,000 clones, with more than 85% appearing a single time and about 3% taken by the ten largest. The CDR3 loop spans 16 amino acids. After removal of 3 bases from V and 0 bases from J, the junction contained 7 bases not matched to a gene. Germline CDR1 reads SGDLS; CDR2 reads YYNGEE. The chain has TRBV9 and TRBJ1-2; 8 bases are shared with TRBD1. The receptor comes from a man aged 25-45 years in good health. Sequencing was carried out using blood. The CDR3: CASSAGTGRANYGYTF. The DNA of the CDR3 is TGTGCCAGCAGCGCCGGGACAGGTCGCGCTAACTATGGCTACACCTTC.